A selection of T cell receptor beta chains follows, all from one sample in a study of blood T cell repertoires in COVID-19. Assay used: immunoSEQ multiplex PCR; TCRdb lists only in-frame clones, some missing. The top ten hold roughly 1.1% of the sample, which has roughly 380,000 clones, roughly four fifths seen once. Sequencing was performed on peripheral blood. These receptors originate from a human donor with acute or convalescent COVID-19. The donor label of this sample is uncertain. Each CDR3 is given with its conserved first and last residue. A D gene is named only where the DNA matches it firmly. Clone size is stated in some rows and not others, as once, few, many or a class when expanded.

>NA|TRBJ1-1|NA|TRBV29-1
TGCAGCGTTGTGAGGCAGATGAACACTGAAGCTTTCTTT
CSVVRQMNTEAFF
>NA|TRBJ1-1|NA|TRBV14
TGTGCCAGCAGCCAGCGGGGACGGCAGAACACTGAAGCTTTCTTT
CASSQRGRQNTEAFF
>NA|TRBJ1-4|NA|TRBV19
TGTGCCAGTAGATATTCCGGGGGGCGGGCAACTAATGAAAAACTGTTTTTT
CASRYSGGRATNEKLFF
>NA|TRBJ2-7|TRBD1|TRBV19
TGTGCCAGTAGTTCCGGGACAGGCGGCTCCTACGAGCAGTACTTC
CASSSGTGGSYEQYF
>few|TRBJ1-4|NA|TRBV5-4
TGTGCCAGCAGCTTGGGGGGCGCGAGTGAAAAACTGTTTTTT
CASSLGGASEKLFF
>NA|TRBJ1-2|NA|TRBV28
TGTGCCAGCAGTTTCGGTCGGACAGTCGACTATGGCTACACCTTC
CASSFGRTVDYGYTF
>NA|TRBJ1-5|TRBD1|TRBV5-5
TGTGCCAGCAGCTTGTGGCAGGGGGTCAATCAGCCCCAGCATTTT
CASSLWQGVNQPQHF
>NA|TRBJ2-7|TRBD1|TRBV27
TGTGCCAGCAATCCGACAGGGCAATCCTACTACGAGCAGTACTTC
CASNPTGQSYYEQYF
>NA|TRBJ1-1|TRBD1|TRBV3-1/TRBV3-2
TGTGCCAGCAGCCACAGACCGGGACAGGGGAACACTGAAGCTTTCTTT
CASSHRPGQGNTEAFF
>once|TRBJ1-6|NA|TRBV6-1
TGTGCCAGCAGTGAAAAGAGGGGGGGGTCACCCCTCCACTTT
CASSEKRGGSPLHF
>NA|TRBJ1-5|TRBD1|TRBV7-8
TGTGCCAGCAGCTTAGCGGGGACAGCTTCCTTCCAGCCCCAGCATTTT
CASSLAGTASFQPQHF
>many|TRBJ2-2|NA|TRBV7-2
TGTGCCAGCAGCTTGCGGACCGGGGAGCTGTTTTTT
CASSLRTGELFF
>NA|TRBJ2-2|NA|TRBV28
TGTGCCAGCAGTTTCGGTGTCCCCGGGGAGCTGTTTTTT
CASSFGVPGELFF